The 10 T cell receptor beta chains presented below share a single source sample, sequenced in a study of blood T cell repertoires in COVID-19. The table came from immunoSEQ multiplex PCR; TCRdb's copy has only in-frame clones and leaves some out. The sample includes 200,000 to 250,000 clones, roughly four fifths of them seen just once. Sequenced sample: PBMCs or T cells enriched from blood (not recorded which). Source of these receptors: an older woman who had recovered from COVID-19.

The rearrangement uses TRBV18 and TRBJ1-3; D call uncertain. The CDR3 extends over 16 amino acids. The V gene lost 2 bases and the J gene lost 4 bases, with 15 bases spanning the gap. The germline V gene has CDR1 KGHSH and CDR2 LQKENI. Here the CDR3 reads CASSPAPGERGNTIYF. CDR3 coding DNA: TGTGCCAGCTCACCAGCTCCCGGGGAACGAGGAAACACCATATATTTT.

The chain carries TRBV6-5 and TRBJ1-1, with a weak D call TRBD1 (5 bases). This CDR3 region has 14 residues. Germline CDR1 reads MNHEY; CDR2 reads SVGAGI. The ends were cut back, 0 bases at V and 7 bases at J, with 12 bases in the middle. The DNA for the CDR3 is TGTGCCAGCAGTTACTCGGGGGGACGGCATGAAGCTTTCTTT. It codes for CASSYSGGRHEAFF.

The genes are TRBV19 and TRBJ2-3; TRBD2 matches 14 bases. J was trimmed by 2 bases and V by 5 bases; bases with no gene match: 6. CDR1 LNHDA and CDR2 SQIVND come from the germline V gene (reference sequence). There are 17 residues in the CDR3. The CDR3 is CASSPGLAGVFTDTQYF. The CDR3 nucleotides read TGTGCCAGTAGTCCGGGACTAGCGGGAGTATTCACAGATACGCAGTATTTT.

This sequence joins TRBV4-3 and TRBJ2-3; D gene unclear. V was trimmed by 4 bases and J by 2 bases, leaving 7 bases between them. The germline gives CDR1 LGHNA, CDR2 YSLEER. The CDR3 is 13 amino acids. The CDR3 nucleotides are TGCGCCAGCAGCCCCCCCTACACAGATACGCAGTATTTT. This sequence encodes CASSPPYTDTQYF.

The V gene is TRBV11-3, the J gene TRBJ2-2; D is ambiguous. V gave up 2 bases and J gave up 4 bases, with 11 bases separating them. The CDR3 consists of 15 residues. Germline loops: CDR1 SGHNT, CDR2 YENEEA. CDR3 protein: CASSLSLPGTGELFF. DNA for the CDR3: TGTGCCAGCAGCTTATCCCTCCCGGGCACCGGGGAGCTGTTTTTT.

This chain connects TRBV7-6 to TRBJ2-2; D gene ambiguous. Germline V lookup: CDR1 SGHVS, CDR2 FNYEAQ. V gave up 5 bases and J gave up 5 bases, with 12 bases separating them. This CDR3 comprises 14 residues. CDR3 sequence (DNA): TGTGCCAGCAGCGAACCACAGAGTACCGGGGAGCTGTTTTTT. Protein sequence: CASSEPQSTGELFF.

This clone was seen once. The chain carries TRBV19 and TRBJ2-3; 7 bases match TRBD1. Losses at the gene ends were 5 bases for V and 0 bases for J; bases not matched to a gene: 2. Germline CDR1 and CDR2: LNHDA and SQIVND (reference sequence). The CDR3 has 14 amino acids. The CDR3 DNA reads TGTGCCAGTAGTGCACAGGGGAGCACAGATACGCAGTATTTT. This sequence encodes CASSAQGSTDTQYF. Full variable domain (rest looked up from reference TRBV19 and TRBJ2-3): DGGITQSPKYLFRKEGQNVTLSCEQNLNHDAMYWYRQDPGQGLRLIYYSQIVNDFQKGDIAEGYSVSREKKESFPLTVTSAQKNPTAFYLCASSAQGSTDTQYFGPGTRLTVL.

For the CDR3, the DNA is TGTGCCAGCAGCGAGGGACTAGCGGGAGGTAATACGCAGTATTTT. Translation gives CASSEGLAGGNTQYF. The chain links TRBV7-8 to TRBJ2-3, with 15 nucleotides matching TRBD2. Losses at the gene ends were 5 bases for V and 7 bases for J; bases not matched to a gene: 4. Germline CDR1 is SGHVS and CDR2 is FQNEAQ. This CDR3 has 15 residues.

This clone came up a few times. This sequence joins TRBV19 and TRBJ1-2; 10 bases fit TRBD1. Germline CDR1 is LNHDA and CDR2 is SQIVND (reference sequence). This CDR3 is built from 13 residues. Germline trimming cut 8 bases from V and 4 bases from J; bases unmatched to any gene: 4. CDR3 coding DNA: TGTGCCAGTGGGGGACAGGGGCTCTATGGCTACACCTTC. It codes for CASGGQGLYGYTF.

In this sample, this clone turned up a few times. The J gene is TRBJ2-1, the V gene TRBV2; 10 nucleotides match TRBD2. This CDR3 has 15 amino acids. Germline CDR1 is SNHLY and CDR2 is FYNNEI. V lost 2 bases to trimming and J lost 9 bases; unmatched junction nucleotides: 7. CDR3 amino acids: CASSESGRARGEQFF. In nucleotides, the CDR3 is TGTGCCAGCAGTGAAAGCGGGAGGGCCAGGGGTGAGCAGTTCTTC.